This T cell receptor beta chain was observed in a study of T cell repertoires in cytomegalovirus infection. Turning to the study itself: Recently described HLA-C-restricted plus well-studied HLA-B-restricted CMV epitopes were used. An indication of both CMV infection and matching HLA type came from public TCR beta signatures. Study results and caveats: HLA-C-restricted CMV-specific TCR beta clonotypes prevailed in the ex vivo response. Summed frequency of public TCR beta families distinguished CMV carriers with the relevant HLA.

TCRdb independently ran MiXCR on the reads; one entry per CDR3 protein. The data show 550,000 to 850,000 distinct CDR3 sequences, with around a third seen just once and about 18% held by the top ten. This clonotype was picked up a small number of times. Its antigen remains unidentified. The V end lost 2 bases, the J end lost 0 bases, and 5 bases lay between the germline ends. Germline V gives CDR1 SGHTA, CDR2 FQGNSA. This CDR3 region has 14 residues. Here the sequenced sample was cultured PBMCs, taken from culture after CMV antigen stimulation. The chain uses TRBV7-2 and TRBJ2-1; D is unresolved. The receptor's source is a human donor in good health (CMV status not recorded). Some clones in this sample may be carry-over from other donors' samples. CDR3 residues: CASSLTISYNEQFF. Written as DNA, the CDR3 is TGTGCCAGCAGCTTAACAATCTCCTACAATGAGCAGTTCTTC.